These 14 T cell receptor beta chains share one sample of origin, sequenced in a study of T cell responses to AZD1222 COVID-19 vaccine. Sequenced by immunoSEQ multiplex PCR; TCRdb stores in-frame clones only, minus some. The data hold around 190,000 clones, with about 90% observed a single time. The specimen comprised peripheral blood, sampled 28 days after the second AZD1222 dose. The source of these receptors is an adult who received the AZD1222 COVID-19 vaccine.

CDR3 bases: TGTGCCAGCGGTCGGGGATACCCCCTCTACGAGCAGTACTTC. It yields the protein CASGRGYPLYEQYF. The chain is built from TRBV25-1 and TRBJ2-7; perhaps TRBD2 as D (5 bases). The CDR3 extends over 14 amino acids. Germline assignment: CDR1 MGHDK and CDR2 SYGVNS. The V end was cut by 8 bases, the J end by 3 bases, with 17 bases between.

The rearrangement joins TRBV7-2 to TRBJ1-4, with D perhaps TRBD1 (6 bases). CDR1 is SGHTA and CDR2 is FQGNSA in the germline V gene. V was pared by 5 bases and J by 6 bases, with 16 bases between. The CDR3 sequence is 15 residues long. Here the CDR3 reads CASSPVRGSDEKLFF. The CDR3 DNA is TGTGCCAGCAGCCCCGTGAGGGGGTCGGATGAAAAACTGTTTTTT.

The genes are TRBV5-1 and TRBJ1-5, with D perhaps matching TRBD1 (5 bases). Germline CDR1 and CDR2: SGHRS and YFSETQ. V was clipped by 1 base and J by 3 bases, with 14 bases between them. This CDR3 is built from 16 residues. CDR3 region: CASSLSGLAANQPQHF. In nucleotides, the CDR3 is TGCGCCAGCAGCTTGTCAGGGCTGGCAGCCAATCAGCCCCAGCATTTT.

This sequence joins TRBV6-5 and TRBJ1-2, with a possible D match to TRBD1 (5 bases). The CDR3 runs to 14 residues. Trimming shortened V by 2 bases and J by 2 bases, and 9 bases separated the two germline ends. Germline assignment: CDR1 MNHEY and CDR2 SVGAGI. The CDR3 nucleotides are TGTGCCAGCAGTTACGGGGGGGGGAACTATGGCTACACCTTC. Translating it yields CASSYGGGNYGYTF.

In DNA, the CDR3 is TGTGCCAGCAGCCAAGATGTAACCCTTTGGGGCTACAATGAGCAGTTCTTC. Translated: CASSQDVTLWGYNEQFF. This rearrangement joins TRBV14 to TRBJ2-1; D not resolved. CDR1 SGHDN and CDR2 FVKESK come from the germline V gene. CDR3 length: 17 residues. V lost 0 bases to trimming and J lost 3 bases, with 15 bases between them.

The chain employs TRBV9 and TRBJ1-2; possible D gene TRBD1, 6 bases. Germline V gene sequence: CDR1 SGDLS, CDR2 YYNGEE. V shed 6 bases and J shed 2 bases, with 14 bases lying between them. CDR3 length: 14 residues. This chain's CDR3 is CASTSLRGNYGYTF. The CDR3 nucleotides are TGTGCCAGCACCTCATTGAGGGGGAACTATGGCTACACCTTC.

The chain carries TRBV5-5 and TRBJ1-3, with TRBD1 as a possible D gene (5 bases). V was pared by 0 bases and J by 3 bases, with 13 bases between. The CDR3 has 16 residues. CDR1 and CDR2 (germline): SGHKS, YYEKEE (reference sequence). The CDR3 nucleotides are TGTGCCAGCAGCTTGGGTTCGGGGCTAAGTGGAAACACCATATATTTT. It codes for CASSLGSGLSGNTIYF.

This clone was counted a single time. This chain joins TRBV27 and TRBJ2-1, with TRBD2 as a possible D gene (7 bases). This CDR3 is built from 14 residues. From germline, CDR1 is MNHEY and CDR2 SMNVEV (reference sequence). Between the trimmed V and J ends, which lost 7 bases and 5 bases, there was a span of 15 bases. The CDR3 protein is CASNYGGRNNEQFF. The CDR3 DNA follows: TGTGCCAGCAATTACGGGGGGCGCAACAATGAGCAGTTCTTC.

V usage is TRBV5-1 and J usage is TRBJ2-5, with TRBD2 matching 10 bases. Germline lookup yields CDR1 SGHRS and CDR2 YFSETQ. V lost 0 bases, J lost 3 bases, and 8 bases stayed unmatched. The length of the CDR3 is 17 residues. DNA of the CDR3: TGCGCCAGCAGCTTGGGAGCTTCGAGCGGGGGGGAAGAGACCCAGTACTTC. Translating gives CASSLGASSGGEETQYF. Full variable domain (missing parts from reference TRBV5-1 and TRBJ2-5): KAGVTQTPRYLIKTRGQQVTLSCSPISGHRSVSWYQQTPGQGLQFLFEYFSETQRNKGNFPGRFSGRQFSNSRSEMNVSTLELGDSALYLCASSLGASSGGEETQYFGPGTRLLVL.

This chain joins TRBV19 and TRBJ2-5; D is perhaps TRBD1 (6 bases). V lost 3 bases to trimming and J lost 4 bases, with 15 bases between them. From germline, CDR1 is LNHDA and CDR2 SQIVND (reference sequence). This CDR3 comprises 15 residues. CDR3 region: CASSIRRGLLETQYF. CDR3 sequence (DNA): TGTGCCAGTAGTATCCGCAGGGGTCTATTAGAGACCCAGTACTTC.

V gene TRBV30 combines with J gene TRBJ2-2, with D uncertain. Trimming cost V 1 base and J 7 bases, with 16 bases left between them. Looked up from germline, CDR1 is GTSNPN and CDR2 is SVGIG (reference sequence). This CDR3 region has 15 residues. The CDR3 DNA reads TGTGCCTGGAGTGAAGGTCTAGTATCTAGCGGGGAGCTGTTTTTT. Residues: CAWSEGLVSSGELFF.

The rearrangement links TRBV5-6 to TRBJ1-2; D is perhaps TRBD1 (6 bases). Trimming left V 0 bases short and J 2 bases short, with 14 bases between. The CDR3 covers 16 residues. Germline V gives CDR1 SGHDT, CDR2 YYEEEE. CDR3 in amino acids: CASSLAHTGLNYGYTF. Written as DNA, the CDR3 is TGTGCCAGCAGCTTGGCCCACACAGGGCTGAACTATGGCTACACCTTC.

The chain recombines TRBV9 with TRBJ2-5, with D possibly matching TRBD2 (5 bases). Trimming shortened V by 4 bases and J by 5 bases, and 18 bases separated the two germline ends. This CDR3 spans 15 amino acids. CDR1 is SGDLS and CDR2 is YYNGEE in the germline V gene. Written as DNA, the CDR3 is TGTGCCAGCAGCCCCCGCGGGCTCACGGGGGAGACCCAGTACTTC. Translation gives CASSPRGLTGETQYF. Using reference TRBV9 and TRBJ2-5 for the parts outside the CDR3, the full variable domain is DSGVTQTPKHLITATGQRVTLRCSPRSGDLSVYWYQQSLDQGLQFLIQYYNGEERAKGNILERFSAQQFPDLHSELNLSSLELGDSALYFCASSPRGLTGETQYFGPGTRLLVL.

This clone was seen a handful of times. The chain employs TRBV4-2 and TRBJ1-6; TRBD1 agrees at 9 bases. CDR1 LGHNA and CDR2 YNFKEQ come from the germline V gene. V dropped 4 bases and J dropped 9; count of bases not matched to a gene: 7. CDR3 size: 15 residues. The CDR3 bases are TGTGCCAGCAGCCGCGAGGGACAGGGTTCTTCACCCCTCCACTTT. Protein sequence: CASSREGQGSSPLHF.